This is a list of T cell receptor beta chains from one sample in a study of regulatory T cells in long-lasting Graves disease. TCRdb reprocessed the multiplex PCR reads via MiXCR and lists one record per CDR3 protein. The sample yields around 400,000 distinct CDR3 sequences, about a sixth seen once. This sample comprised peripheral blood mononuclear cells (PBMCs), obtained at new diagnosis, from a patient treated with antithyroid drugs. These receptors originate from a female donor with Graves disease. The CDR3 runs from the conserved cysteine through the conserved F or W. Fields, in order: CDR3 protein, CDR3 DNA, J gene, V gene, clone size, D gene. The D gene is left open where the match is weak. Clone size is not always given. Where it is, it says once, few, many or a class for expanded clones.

CDR3 protein: CASSAGWGNSGNTIYF; CDR3 DNA: TGCGCCAGCAGCGCCGGATGGGGGAACTCTGGAAACACCATATATTTT; J gene: TRBJ1-3; V gene: TRBV5-1; clone size: few; D gene: .
CDR3 protein: CASSADLRTGGYTF; CDR3 DNA: TGTGCCAGCAGCGCCGACCTCCGGACAGGTGGCTACACCTTC; J gene: TRBJ1-2; V gene: TRBV9; clone size: .; D gene: TRBD1
CDR3 protein: CASRGAGGANTGELFF; CDR3 DNA: TGTGCCAGCAGGGGAGCGGGAGGGGCGAACACCGGGGAGCTGTTTTTT; J gene: TRBJ2-2; V gene: TRBV12-3/TRBV12-4; clone size: many; D gene: TRBD2
CDR3 protein: CASSIGTGGTEAFF; CDR3 DNA: TGTGCCAGCAGCATTGGGACAGGGGGAACTGAAGCTTTCTTT; J gene: TRBJ1-1; V gene: TRBV2; clone size: many; D gene: TRBD1
CDR3 protein: CAISDNEMASPLHF; CDR3 DNA: TGTGCCATCAGTGATAACGAGATGGCTTCACCCCTCCACTTT; J gene: TRBJ1-6; V gene: TRBV10-3; clone size: few; D gene: .
CDR3 protein: CASSLRPGGLPFFSSTKSGNTIYF; CDR3 DNA: TGTGCCAGCAGTTTAAGACCGGGGGGCTTACCCTTTTTTTCATCTACTAAATCTGGAAACACCATATATTTT; J gene: TRBJ1-3; V gene: TRBV28; clone size: many; D gene: .
CDR3 protein: CASSPAGIYSYNEQFF; CDR3 DNA: TGTGCCAGCAGTCCGGCGGGAATATATTCCTACAATGAGCAGTTCTTC; J gene: TRBJ2-1; V gene: TRBV7-2; clone size: few; D gene: .
CDR3 protein: CASSWTGGLYEQYF; CDR3 DNA: TGTGCCAGCAGTTGGACAGGGGGTCTCTACGAGCAGTACTTC; J gene: TRBJ2-7; V gene: TRBV28; clone size: few; D gene: TRBD1
CDR3 protein: CSVPEIGYGYTF; CDR3 DNA: TGCAGCGTCCCTGAGATAGGTTATGGCTACACCTTC; J gene: TRBJ1-2; V gene: TRBV29-1; clone size: many; D gene: .
CDR3 protein: CASSLWRDRGGIQYF; CDR3 DNA: TGTGCCAGCAGTTTATGGAGGGACAGGGGTGGCATTCAGTACTTC; J gene: TRBJ2-4; V gene: TRBV28; clone size: many; D gene: TRBD1
CDR3 protein: CASSPGTAPRQETQYF; CDR3 DNA: TGTGCCAGCAGTCCGGGGACAGCCCCCCGCCAAGAGACCCAGTACTTC; J gene: TRBJ2-5; V gene: TRBV28; clone size: many; D gene: TRBD1
CDR3 protein: CASSLQGPDTQYF; CDR3 DNA: TGTGCCAGCAGCTTACAGGGGCCAGATACGCAGTATTTT; J gene: TRBJ2-3; V gene: TRBV7-3; clone size: many; D gene: .
CDR3 protein: CSARGLAGVSTGELFF; CDR3 DNA: TGCAGTGCTAGGGGACTAGCGGGAGTATCAACCGGGGAGCTGTTTTTT; J gene: TRBJ2-2; V gene: TRBV20-1; clone size: many; D gene: TRBD2
CDR3 protein: CASSYHNRVSGGTDTQYF; CDR3 DNA: TGTGCCAGCAGTTATCATAATCGGGTTAGCGGGGGGACAGATACGCAGTATTTT; J gene: TRBJ2-3; V gene: TRBV12-3/TRBV12-4; clone size: many; D gene: TRBD2
CDR3 protein: CSAVLGGGSPGANVLTF; CDR3 DNA: TGCAGTGCCGTGTTGGGGGGGGGATCCCCTGGGGCCAACGTCCTGACTTTC; J gene: TRBJ2-6; V gene: TRBV20-1; clone size: many; D gene: TRBD2
CDR3 protein: CASSPGLDTDTQYF; CDR3 DNA: TGTGCCAGCAGTCCAGGACTAGACACAGATACGCAGTATTTT; J gene: TRBJ2-3; V gene: TRBV27; clone size: few; D gene: TRBD2
CDR3 protein: CASSQDSRRNSPLHF; CDR3 DNA: TGTGCCAGCAGCCAAGATAGCAGGCGGAATTCACCCCTCCACTTT; J gene: TRBJ1-6; V gene: TRBV3-1; clone size: many; D gene: .
CDR3 protein: CASSWDQPQHF; CDR3 DNA: TGTGCCAGCAGTTGGGATCAGCCCCAGCATTTT; J gene: TRBJ1-5; V gene: TRBV27; clone size: many; D gene: .
CDR3 protein: CASSPTRAGQYF; CDR3 DNA: TGTGCCAGCAGTCCTACTAGGGCCGGGCAGTACTTC; J gene: TRBJ2-7; V gene: TRBV28; clone size: many; D gene: .
CDR3 protein: CASSLYAYYGYTF; CDR3 DNA: TGTGCCAGCAGCTTATATGCTTACTATGGCTACACCTTC; J gene: TRBJ1-2; V gene: TRBV7-3; clone size: many; D gene: .
CDR3 protein: CASSLSGPGGGYTF; CDR3 DNA: TGTGCCAGCAGTTTATCGGGCCCCGGGGGTGGCTACACCTTC; J gene: TRBJ1-2; V gene: TRBV28; clone size: .; D gene: .
CDR3 protein: CASTKDRDQPQHF; CDR3 DNA: TGTGCCAGCACCAAAGACAGGGATCAGCCCCAGCATTTT; J gene: TRBJ1-5; V gene: TRBV2; clone size: many; D gene: TRBD1
CDR3 protein: CASSSFRGQLQETQYF; CDR3 DNA: TGTGCCAGCAGCTCTTTCCGCGGACAGCTCCAAGAGACCCAGTACTTC; J gene: TRBJ2-5; V gene: TRBV7-2; clone size: .; D gene: .
CDR3 protein: CATGGKTSGRANQYF; CDR3 DNA: TGTGCCACCGGGGGAAAGACTAGCGGGAGGGCTAACCAGTACTTC; J gene: TRBJ2-5; V gene: TRBV24-1; clone size: .; D gene: TRBD2
CDR3 protein: CASSVWIGLLTNYGYTF; CDR3 DNA: TGTGCCAGCAGCGTATGGATAGGGCTCCTCACTAACTATGGCTACACCTTC; J gene: TRBJ1-2; V gene: TRBV5-5; clone size: many; D gene: .
CDR3 protein: CASGERQKNTGELFF; CDR3 DNA: TGTGCCAGCGGCGAGCGACAAAAGAACACCGGGGAGCTGTTTTTT; J gene: TRBJ2-2; V gene: TRBV7-9; clone size: many; D gene: .
CDR3 protein: CAISEERGGVGEAFF; CDR3 DNA: TGTGCCATCAGTGAAGAAAGAGGGGGCGTGGGTGAAGCTTTCTTT; J gene: TRBJ1-1; V gene: TRBV10-3; clone size: many; D gene: TRBD1
CDR3 protein: CASSATGEEGTEAFF; CDR3 DNA: TGTGCCAGCAGCGCTACAGGGGAGGAGGGCACTGAAGCTTTCTTT; J gene: TRBJ1-1; V gene: TRBV5-6; clone size: many; D gene: TRBD1
CDR3 protein: CSVVRGATEAFF; CDR3 DNA: TGCAGCGTCGTCCGCGGGGCCACTGAAGCTTTCTTT; J gene: TRBJ1-1; V gene: TRBV29-1; clone size: many; D gene: .